The clone carrying this T cell receptor beta chain was detected many times. Its antigen is unknown. The CDR3 goes on 3 residues after the read ends, and that part is filled in from the germline J gene. Both groups were predominantly of Caucasian heritage. Heparinized whole blood, about 4.5 to 9 ml, came from each donor. Germline assignment: CDR1 KGHSH and CDR2 LQKENI. The CDR3 totals 14 residues. V lost 5 bases to trimming and J lost 1 base, with 11 bases between them. Generated by immunoSEQ multiplex PCR, the TCRdb table keeps only in-frame clones and is missing some. Observed in the sample are over 45,000 clones, none of them singletons. The data originate from a study of T cell clonality in common variable immunodeficiency. General study results and limits: CVID subjects showed higher TCRbeta clonality than healthy controls. CVID subjects shared fewer TCRbeta clones than healthy controls did.

The chain recombines TRBV18 with TRBJ2-5; tentative D call: TRBD2 (6 bases). This TCR was sampled from a person between 18 and 69 years old in good health. The sample comprised peripheral blood mononuclear cells. The CDR3 spells CASSRLDIQETQYF. The sequenced part of the CDR3 DNA is TGTGCCAGCTCAAGACTAGACATCCAAGAGACC.